These 19 T cell receptor beta chains were sequenced from one sample in a study of blood T cell repertoires in COVID-19 (dated by TCRdb to 2020 to 2022). Library method: the immunoSEQ multiplex PCR assay. TCRdb retrieved this table from immuneACCESS and kept in-frame rearrangements only. Not all clones are present; in checked studies, unresolved V genes account for under half, and no reason is known for the remainder. This sample has around 190,000 clones in its table, and around 85% of those were observed once. The ten largest make up around 20% of the sample. The sample was peripheral blood. The receptors stem from a man between 65 and 79 years old with active or convalescent COVID-19.

The chain couples TRBV28 to TRBJ1-1, with unresolved D. V shed 11 bases and J shed 0 bases, with 10 bases lying between them. Germline V gene lookup returns CDR1 MDHEN and CDR2 SYDVKM. The CDR3 is 12 amino acids. This CDR3 is CAGQDLNTEAFF. As DNA, the CDR3 is TGTGCCGGCCAGGATCTGAACACTGAAGCTTTCTTT. Combining the CDR3 with reference TRBV28 and TRBJ1-1 gives the whole variable domain DVKVTQSSRYLVKRTGEKVFLECVQDMDHENMFWYRQDPGLGLRLIYFSYDVKMKEKGDIPEGYSVSREKKERFSLILESASTNQTSMYLCAGQDLNTEAFFGQGTRLTVV.

The chain recombines TRBV5-4 with TRBJ2-7; TRBD2 matches at 10 bases. The CDR3 covers 16 residues. The V gene end was trimmed by 4 bases and the J gene end by 7 bases; junction bases not matched to a gene: 14. CDR1 and CDR2 from the germline V gene are SGHNT and YYREEE (reference sequence). This CDR3 is CASSMADLAGVTEQYF. CDR3 DNA sequence: TGTGCCAGCAGCATGGCGGACCTAGCGGGAGTAACTGAGCAGTACTTC. Based on the CDR3 plus reference TRBV5-4 and TRBJ2-7, the full variable domain is ETGVTQSPTHLIKTRGQQVTLRCSSQSGHNTVSWYQQALGQGPQFIFQYYREEENGRGNFPPRFSGLQFPNYSSELNVNALELDDSALYLCASSMADLAGVTEQYFGPGTRLTVT.

The gene calls are TRBV7-2 and TRBJ1-1, with 8 bases fitting TRBD1. After removal of 4 bases from V and 7 bases from J, the junction contained 11 bases not matched to a gene. CDR1 is SGHTA and CDR2 is FQGNSA in the germline V gene. This CDR3 is 15 amino acids long. The CDR3 sequence: CASSSKSTGDNEAFF. As DNA, the CDR3 is TGTGCCAGCAGCTCCAAATCGACAGGGGACAATGAAGCTTTCTTT.

This clone was observed a single time. The rearrangement links TRBV18 to TRBJ2-2; 9 bases align to TRBD1. J lost 3 bases, V lost 1 base, and 9 bases had no gene match. The V gene's germline CDR1 is KGHSH and CDR2 LQKENI. This CDR3 is 18 amino acids long. CDR3 coding DNA: TGTGCCAGCTCACCACGAAATCCGGGACAGGGATACACCGGGGAGCTGTTTTTT. It is translated as CASSPRNPGQGYTGELFF.

The V call is TRBV5-4, the J call TRBJ2-6; 14 bases are a match to TRBD2. The germline CDR1 and CDR2 sequences are SGHNT and YYREEE (reference sequence). The ends lost 6 bases at V and 2 bases at J; junction bases unmatched: 4. The CDR3 sequence is 17 residues long. The CDR3 spells CASTPGLAGAGANVLTF. As DNA, the CDR3 is TGTGCCAGCACCCCGGGACTAGCGGGAGCTGGGGCCAACGTCCTGACTTTC.

The sample holds a few counts of this clone. The V gene is TRBV7-9, the J gene TRBJ2-7, with 9 nucleotides matching TRBD1. This CDR3 comprises 15 residues. The germline gives CDR1 SEHNR, CDR2 FQNEAQ (reference sequence). V shed 7 bases, J shed 2 bases, and the junction held 9 bases outside the gene matches. The CDR3 DNA reads as TGTGCCAGCACTCCCCCGGGACAGGGCCCCTACGAGCAGTACTTC. It yields the protein CASTPPGQGPYEQYF.

With respect to this clone: Other DNA sequences within the sample encode an identical CDR3. The V call is TRBV12-3 or TRBV12-4, the J call TRBJ1-2, with TRBD1 identical over 7 bases. The CDR3 extends over 13 amino acids. Trimming cost V 6 bases and J 4 bases; bases outside gene matches: 5. CDR3 bases: TGTGCCAGCAGACCCAACAGGGGCTATGGCTACACCTTC. Protein sequence: CASRPNRGYGYTF.

The CDR3 DNA follows: TGCAGCGTTGGGGACAGGGGCCCCTATGGCTACACCTTC. Its protein product is CSVGDRGPYGYTF. The chain employs TRBV29-1 and TRBJ1-2; 10 positions match TRBD1. The CDR3 runs to 13 residues. Germline loops: CDR1 SQVTM, CDR2 ANQGSEA. V lost 4 bases, J lost 4 bases, and 3 bases stayed unmatched.

DNA of the CDR3: TGTGCTAGTGCCCGAGGGACTAATGAAAAACTGTTTTTT. Protein product: CASARGTNEKLFF. The rearrangement links TRBV12-5 to TRBJ1-4; D is uncertain. There are 13 residues in the CDR3. Germline-derived CDR1 and CDR2 are LGHNT and FRNRAP. Deletions cut 7 bases from V and 2 bases from J, with 8 bases between.

This chain uses TRBV28 with TRBJ1-6; tentative D call: TRBD1 (6 bases). Trimming pared 6 bases from V and 8 bases from J, leaving 26 bases between. The CDR3 is 18 residues long. Germline V lookup: CDR1 MDHEN, CDR2 SYDVKM. CDR3 nucleotides: TGTGCCAGCAGCTCCCTCCGAAGCCAGGGGAATATTGATTCACCCCTCCACTTT. This encodes CASSSLRSQGNIDSPLHF.

V and J are TRBV4-3 and TRBJ1-5, with TRBD1 as a possible D gene (6 bases). Germline V gene data show CDR1 as LGHNA and CDR2 as YSLEER. This CDR3 is built from 18 residues. Trimming shortened V by 2 bases and J by 3 bases, and 20 bases separated the two germline ends. The CDR3 reads CASSQQWGPGLVNQPQHF. The CDR3 region has the DNA TGCGCCAGCAGCCAACAATGGGGGCCCGGACTGGTCAATCAGCCCCAGCATTTT.

The chain has TRBV5-1 and TRBJ1-6; 8 bases align to TRBD1. The junction had 10 bases not matched to a gene; V was cut back by 4 bases and J by 10 bases. This CDR3 spans 15 amino acids. From germline, CDR1 is SGHRS and CDR2 YFSETQ. CDR3 bases: TGCGCCAGCAGCGGGGGACAGGAATTCTCCTCACCCCTCCACTTT. Translation gives CASSGGQEFSSPLHF.

This chain uses TRBV9 with TRBJ2-2; 10 nucleotides align to TRBD2. The CDR3 extends over 16 amino acids. Germline V CDR1 and CDR2: SGDLS, YYNGEE. V dropped 0 bases and J dropped 8; count of bases not matched to a gene: 7. CDR3 DNA sequence: TGTGCCAGCAGCGTAGGAGCGGGAGGGCCTAAGGGGGAGCTGTTTTTT. Its protein product is CASSVGAGGPKGELFF.

This chain links TRBV7-2 with TRBJ2-5, with D hard to call. This CDR3 has 12 amino acids. The germline gives CDR1 SGHTA, CDR2 FQGNSA. Between the trimmed V and J ends, which lost 5 bases and 0 bases, there was a span of 4 bases. CDR3 residues: CASSLYQETQYF. The CDR3 nucleotides are TGTGCCAGCAGCCTGTACCAAGAGACCCAGTACTTC.

This clone showed up just once. The rearrangement joins TRBV19 to TRBJ2-1; 11 bases line up with TRBD2. CDR1 and CDR2 from the germline V gene are LNHDA and SQIVND (reference sequence). After removal of 5 bases from V and 0 bases from J, the junction contained 15 bases not matched to a gene. The CDR3 length is 20 residues. In DNA, the CDR3 is TGTGCCAGTAGTCCCTATCGGCTAGCGGGAGGACCGAGCTCCTACAATGAGCAGTTCTTC. This encodes CASSPYRLAGGPSSYNEQFF.

The chain carries TRBV6-2 or TRBV6-3 and TRBJ1-6, with D perhaps TRBD1 (5 bases). The CDR3 runs to 20 residues. The V gene lost 5 bases and the J gene lost 1 base, with 24 bases spanning the gap. The germline gives CDR1 MNHEY, CDR2 SVGEGT. The CDR3: CASSDQDSGGFWSYNSPLHF. The CDR3, as DNA: TGTGCCAGCAGTGACCAAGACAGCGGGGGTTTCTGGTCCTATAATTCACCCCTCCACTTT.

This clone was counted a single time. The V call is TRBV11-2, the J call TRBJ1-3, with TRBD1 as a possible D gene (5 bases). CDR1 is SGHAT, CDR2 FQNNGV, per germline. Deletions cut 1 base from V and 8 bases from J, with 12 bases between. The CDR3 contains 14 residues. This CDR3 is CASSLGLGQDTIYF. The CDR3 DNA follows: TGTGCCAGCAGCTTAGGATTGGGGCAAGACACCATATATTTT.

The chain carries TRBV3-1 (or the pseudogene TRBV3-2) and TRBJ2-4, with D possibly TRBD2 on 5 matching bases. The CDR3 has 15 residues. Germline CDR1 and CDR2: LGHDT and YNNKEL (reference sequence). Trimming stripped 8 bases from V and 2 bases from J, with 16 bases between. The CDR3 loop reads CASRRAVGSKNIQYF. Written as DNA, the CDR3 is TGTGCCAGCCGGCGGGCAGTCGGTTCCAAAAACATTCAGTACTTC.

The rearrangement uses TRBV4-1 and TRBJ1-5; D uncertain. Trimming pared 3 bases from V and 6 bases from J, leaving 9 bases between. Looked up from germline, CDR1 is MGHRA and CDR2 is YSYEKL. The CDR3 spans 13 residues. CDR3 in DNA: TGCGCCAGCAGCCACAGGATCTCTCAGCCCCAGCATTTT. It encodes CASSHRISQPQHF.